This TCR beta chain is drawn from a study of vaccination and CD4 T cells after COVID-19. The treatment here: approximately 9-day PBMC culture with coronavirus spike peptide pools or control peptides (ViraFEST assay). Before TCRs were sequenced, ViraFEST expanded antigen-specific T cells with peptide pools. CDR3 size: 15 residues. Looked up from germline, CDR1 is SGHNT and CDR2 is YENEEA. J was trimmed by 5 bases and V by 6 bases; bases with no gene match: 12. This clonotype was observed a handful of times. What it recognizes is unknown. Cultured CD4+ T-cell DNA underwent Oncomine TCR Beta short-read sequencing. TCRdb reprocessed the PCR reads via MiXCR and lists one record per CDR3 protein. The data show about 19,000 distinct CDR3 sequences, roughly 55% seen once.

J is TRBJ1-1 and V is TRBV11-3, with TRBD1 matching 7 bases. This receptor was obtained from a human donor who had recovered from COVID-19. Material for sequencing was CD4+ T cells from blood, cultured in vitro. This chain's CDR3 is CASRTSAAGGTEAFF. Here the CDR3 DNA reads TGTGCCAGCAGGACATCCGCGGCAGGGGGTACTGAAGCTTTCTTT. Together with reference TRBV11-3 and TRBJ1-1, the CDR3 gives the full variable domain: EAGVVQSPRYKIIEKKQPVAFWCNPISGHNTLYWYLQNLGQGPELLIRYENEEAVDDSQLPKDRFSAERLKGVDSTLKIQPAELGDSAVYLCASRTSAAGGTEAFFGQGTRLTVV.